The rows below give T cell receptor beta chains drawn from one sample of a study of Graves' ophthalmopathy and Graves' hyperthyroidism. Each CDR3 protein is one row after TCRdb ran MiXCR on the multiplex PCR reads. The table lists 400,000 to 450,000 distinct CDR3 sequences, 21% of them singletons. What was sequenced was peripheral blood. The receptors were gathered from a woman aged 18 to 35 with stable Graves' hyperthyroidism. Each CDR3 is given with its conserved first and last residue. A D gene is named only where the DNA matches it firmly. Expanded clones get a size class; other rows say once, few or many, or leave the size out.

j_call,d_call,clone_size,v_call,cdr3_nt,cdr3_aa
TRBJ2-5,TRBD2,many,TRBV20-1,TGCAGTGCTGGACTAGCGGAGATTAGGGAGACCCAGTACTTC,CSAGLAEIRETQYF
TRBJ2-2,.,.,TRBV14,TGTGCCAGCAACCAAGACCAAATGAGGCCCGGCGGGGAGCTGTTTTTT,CASNQDQMRPGGELFF
TRBJ1-5,.,few,TRBV19,TGTGCCAGTAGTATATCCCGACAGTCGCCCCAGCATTTT,CASSISRQSPQHF
TRBJ2-2,.,many,TRBV5-1,TGCGCCAGCAGCTCGGACCCGAACACCGGGGAGCTGTTTTTT,CASSSDPNTGELFF
TRBJ2-5,TRBD2,few,TRBV9,TGTGCCAGCAGCTCCCGGGGGGGGGCCCAAGAGACCCAGTACTTC,CASSSRGGAQETQYF
TRBJ1-6,.,many,TRBV20-1,TGCAGTGCTAGGGGCAGGGGCTCGAGTAATTCACCCCTCCACTTT,CSARGRGSSNSPLHF
TRBJ2-3,TRBD2,many,TRBV15,TGTGCCACCAGCAGAAGGGTAGCGGGAGGAATAGATACGCAGTATTTT,CATSRRVAGGIDTQYF
TRBJ1-2,.,many,TRBV6-5,TGTGCCAGCAGTTACGGTGGGGCCGCTAACTATGGCTACACCTTC,CASSYGGAANYGYTF
TRBJ1-3,TRBD1,many,TRBV20-1,TGCAGTGCTGGGGACAGGAGCACTGGAAACACCATATATTTT,CSAGDRSTGNTIYF
TRBJ1-1,.,.,TRBV6-5,TGTGCCAGCAGTTCCTTGGGAGCGTCTGAAGCTTTCTTT,CASSSLGASEAFF
TRBJ1-5,.,many,TRBV6-2/TRBV6-3,TGTGCCAGCAGGGCAACAGGTTCCGGTCAGCCCCAGCATTTT,CASRATGSGQPQHF
TRBJ2-7,.,many,TRBV6-5,TGTGCCAGCAGTTACTCGACGATCTCCGAGCAGTACTTC,CASSYSTISEQYF
TRBJ1-1,TRBD1,.,TRBV7-8,TGTGCCAGCGACGGGACAGGGGACACTGAAGCTTTCTTT,CASDGTGDTEAFF
TRBJ1-1,.,many,TRBV9,TGTGCCAGCAGCCCCCTAGGGCAGCTGGGAACCGAAGCTTTCTTT,CASSPLGQLGTEAFF